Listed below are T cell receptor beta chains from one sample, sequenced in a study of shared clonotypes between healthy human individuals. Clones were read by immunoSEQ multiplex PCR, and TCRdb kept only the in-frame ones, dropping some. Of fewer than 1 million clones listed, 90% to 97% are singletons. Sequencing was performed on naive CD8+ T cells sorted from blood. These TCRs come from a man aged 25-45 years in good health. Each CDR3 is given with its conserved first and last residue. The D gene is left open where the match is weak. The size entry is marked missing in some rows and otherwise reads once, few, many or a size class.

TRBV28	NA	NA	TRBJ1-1	CASSFPAGLNTEAFF	TGTGCCAGCAGTTTCCCGGCAGGGCTTAACACTGAAGCTTTCTTT
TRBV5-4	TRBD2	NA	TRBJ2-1	CASSSSLAGGLNEQFF	TGTGCCAGCAGCTCGAGCTTAGCGGGAGGGCTGAATGAGCAGTTCTTC
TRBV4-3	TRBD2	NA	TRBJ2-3	CASSRPPEVAGSGTDTQYF	TGCGCCAGCAGCCGACCACCCGAAGTAGCGGGATCCGGCACAGATACGCAGTATTTT
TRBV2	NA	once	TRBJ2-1	CASSVEGVSYNEQFF	TGTGCCAGCAGTGTGGAGGGAGTAAGCTACAATGAGCAGTTCTTC
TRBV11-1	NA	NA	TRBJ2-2	CASSLGWGNTGELFF	TGTGCCAGCAGCTTAGGGTGGGGAAACACCGGGGAGCTGTTTTTT
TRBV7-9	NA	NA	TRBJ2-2	CASIRQSRDLNTGELFF	TGTGCCAGCATCCGCCAGAGCCGGGACTTGAACACCGGGGAGCTGTTTTTT
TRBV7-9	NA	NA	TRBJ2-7	CASSLGGLLSYEQYF	TGTGCCAGCAGCTTAGGAGGGCTGCTGTCCTACGAGCAGTACTTC
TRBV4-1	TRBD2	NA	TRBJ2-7	CASSQRGLASYEQYF	TGCGCCAGCAGCCAACGGGGACTAGCGAGTTACGAGCAGTACTTC
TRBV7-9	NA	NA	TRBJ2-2	CASSLSVSAGSGELFF	TGTGCCAGCAGCTTATCCGTTTCAGCAGGGTCCGGGGAGCTGTTTTTT
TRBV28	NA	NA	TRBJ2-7	CATAAGITNTYEQYF	TGTGCCACCGCGGCGGGAATAACTAACACCTACGAGCAGTACTTC
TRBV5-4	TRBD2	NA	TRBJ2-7	CASSLGLADYEQYF	TGTGCCAGCAGCTTGGGACTAGCGGACTACGAGCAGTACTTC
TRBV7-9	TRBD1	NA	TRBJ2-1	CASSDQGEKQFF	TGTGCCAGCAGCGACCAGGGGGAGAAGCAGTTCTTC
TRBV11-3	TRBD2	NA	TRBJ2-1	CASSPRISSGRNEQFF	TGTGCCAGCAGCCCCCGTATAAGTAGCGGGAGAAATGAGCAGTTCTTC
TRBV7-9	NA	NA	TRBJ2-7	CASSPRDAYEQYF	TGTGCCAGCAGCCCCCGGGACGCCTACGAGCAGTACTTC
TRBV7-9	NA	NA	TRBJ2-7	CASSLAEGRLLNEQYF	TGTGCCAGCAGCTTAGCGGAGGGCCGCCTATTGAATGAGCAGTACTTC
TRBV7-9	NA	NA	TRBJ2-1	CASSGGSHNEQFF	TGTGCCAGCAGCGGAGGTAGCCACAATGAGCAGTTCTTC
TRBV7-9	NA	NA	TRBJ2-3	CASSLSTADTQYF	TGTGCCAGCAGCTTGTCGACGGCAGATACGCAGTATTTT
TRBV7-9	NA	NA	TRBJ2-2	CASSFQRMNTGELFF	TGTGCCAGCAGCTTCCAGCGGATGAACACCGGGGAGCTGTTTTTT
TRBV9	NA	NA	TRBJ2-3	CASSAHRASTDTQYF	TGTGCCAGCAGCGCGCATCGGGCTAGCACAGATACGCAGTATTTT
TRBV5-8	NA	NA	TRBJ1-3	CASSLTSASGNTIYF	TGTGCCAGCAGCTTGACGTCGGCCTCTGGAAACACCATATATTTT
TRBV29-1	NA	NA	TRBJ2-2	CSVEGHNTGELFF	TGCAGCGTTGAAGGACATAACACCGGGGAGCTGTTTTTT
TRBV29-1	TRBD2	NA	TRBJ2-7	CSVGRTSDDEQYF	TGCAGCGTCGGACGGACTAGCGACGACGAGCAGTACTTC
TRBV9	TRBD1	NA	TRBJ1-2	CASNSGTANYGYTF	TGTGCCAGCAATAGCGGGACAGCTAACTATGGCTACACCTTC
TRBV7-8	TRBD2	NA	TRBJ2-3	CASSPLGVAGGTDTQYF	TGTGCCAGCAGCCCCCTGGGGGTAGCGGGAGGCACAGATACGCAGTATTTT
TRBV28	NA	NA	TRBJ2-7	CASRSPLLLEHEQYF	TGTGCCAGCCGGTCCCCATTGCTTCTAGAGCACGAGCAGTACTTC
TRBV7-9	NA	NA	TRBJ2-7	CASSLDTHYEQYF	TGTGCCAGCAGCTTAGACACGCACTACGAGCAGTACTTC
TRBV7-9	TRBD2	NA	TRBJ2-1	CASTPKGSREEQFF	TGTGCCAGCACCCCAAAGGGTTCGCGGGAGGAGCAGTTCTTC
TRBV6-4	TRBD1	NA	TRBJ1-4	CASRGDRPRGKLFF	TGTGCCAGCAGGGGGGACAGGCCTCGAGGAAAACTGTTTTTT
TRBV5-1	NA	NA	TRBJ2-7	CASSWGPGSYEQYF	TGCGCCAGCAGCTGGGGGCCGGGTTCCTACGAGCAGTACTTC